The source of this T cell receptor (beta chain) is a study of T-cell memory formation after mild COVID-19 listed by TCRdb under 2021. About the full investigation: TCR sequence clusters from the two donors were largely donor specific. In a couple of donors, T-cell clones that expanded and contracted after mild COVID-19 were followed by sequencing TCRalpha and TCRbeta repertoires longitudinally. Two young, previously healthy adult volunteers, one female and one male, were included in the cohort.

This clonotype was detected a few times. Its antigen target is currently unknown. The junction and the germline gene differ at one end; a read error may be behind it. The paper's findings and limits, for the study overall: Only two mild cases were covered by the study, and larger cohorts that include severe cases with pre-infection samples were considered necessary. Balanced CD4/CD8 phenotypes were observed for clones contracting from day 15 to 85, whereas a bias towards CD4+ was observed for a second wave of clones expanding from day 15 to 37. The second-wave clones that peaked on day 37 were not confirmed to be SARS-CoV-2 specific. The detection of some responding clones in pre-infection memory suggests that pre-existing cross-reactive memory T cells joined the SARS-CoV-2 response. Contracting CD4+ clones were located mainly in the CM and EM memory subsets, whereas CD8+ clones were found to be enriched in EMRA.

From the cysteine up to the phenylalanine, the CDR3 has a length of 8 residues. CDR3 DNA is the only sequence kept; it has 24 bases, read in frame from the first base. Reading the germline V gene (reference sequence) gives CDR1 SEHNR and CDR2 FQNEAQ. TCRdb shows the sequencer as Illumina NovaSeq 6000. Using 5'RACE with constant-segment primers, TCRalpha and TCRbeta cDNA libraries were constructed, with sample barcodes and unique molecular identifiers added in the process. Trizol reagent was used to extract RNA from every sample. Library amplification was performed in two PCR steps, and a second sample barcode and Illumina TruSeq adapters were introduced in the second step. The libraries were sequenced on an Illumina NovaSeq using 2 x 150 bp paired-end reads. Per the source publication's procedure: The reads were demultiplexed and collapsed into UMI-guided consensus sequences using migec v1.2.7. With mixcr v2.1.11, UMI consensuses were aligned to TRA and TRB V and J templates and assembled into clonotypes. Clonotypes were classified as expanded or contracted when called significant by both edgeR and NoisET, with noise models trained on biological replicates. edgeR calls used a false discovery rate-adjusted p below 0.01 and a log2 fold-change threshold of 1. As an exploratory analysis of dynamics, max-normalized trajectories of the 1000 most abundant clonotypes were examined with PCA combined with hierarchical clustering. The CD4 or CD8 phenotype of responding clones was assigned using the separately sequenced CD4+ and CD8+ repertoires. TCRdb ran its own pipeline on the public reads, namely fastp trimming at Q25 and MiXCR clone calling, and kept in-frame beta chains. CDR3 protein duplicates are merged, each entry listing the most common genes and DNA. The V and J calls were determined by TCRdb, not by the authors. The sample includes approximately 210,000 distinct CDR3 sequences, with approximately 20% observed a single time. The leading ten clones occupy around 2.4% of the sample.

PBMCs were isolated by Ficoll-Paque density gradient centrifugation. This receptor was taken from an adult woman who had mild COVID-19 (a few samples of this study predate the infection). The sample titles of this study are shuffled in the database, so cell type and time point are left out; the donor was told from shared clones. Recombination joined TRBV7-9 with TRBJ2-1, with the D gene not confidently named. Material for sequencing was PBMCs or a T cell subset sorted from them (not recorded which). The DNA is TGTGCCAGCAGCCCGCTTGGCTTC. Translated, it reads CASSPLGF.